What follows are 5 T cell receptor beta chains derived from one specimen sequenced in a study of cytomegalovirus exposure and HLA in healthy donors. The PCR ran on 60 Vbeta and 13 Jbeta primers. Method: immunoSEQ multiplex PCR; TCRdb's copy keeps in-frame clones and lacks some. The data show fewer than 70,000 clones, about 80% seen once. Specimen: PBMCs. The source of these receptors is a woman between 40 and 50 years old in good health and CMV-seronegative.

V usage is TRBV11-2 and J usage is TRBJ2-3; D might be TRBD2 (6 bases). The CDR3 is made up of 14 amino acids. Trimming removed 1 base at V and 7 bases at J, with 12 bases between. In germline, CDR1 is SGHAT, CDR2 FQNNGV. The CDR3 bases are TGTGCCAGCAGCTTAGCCGGGAGTGAATATACGCAGTATTTT. This encodes CASSLAGSEYTQYF.

The chain has TRBV29-1 and TRBJ2-7; D might be TRBD1 (6 bases). The CDR3 contains 12 residues. CDR1 SQVTM and CDR2 ANQGSEA come from the germline V gene. Trimming cost V 6 bases and J 2 bases, with 11 bases left between them. This CDR3 reads CSVWDTTYEQYF. CDR3 in DNA: TGCAGCGTCTGGGACACAACCTACGAGCAGTACTTC.

This clone was counted once. The chain combines TRBV2 with TRBJ2-7; TRBD2 matches at 7 bases. The CDR3 runs 13 residues. Germline V CDR1 and CDR2: SNHLY, FYNNEI. J gave up 11 bases and V 6 bases, and 13 bases lay outside the gene matches. The CDR3 reads CASRASGPTREYF. The CDR3 bases are TGTGCCAGCAGGGCTAGCGGTCCTACGAGGGAGTACTTC.

The chain carries TRBV5-4 and TRBJ2-7, with TRBD2 matching over 12 bases. The germline V gene has CDR1 SGHNT and CDR2 YYREEE (reference sequence). J gave up 4 bases and V 4 bases, and 9 bases lay outside the gene matches. The length of the CDR3 is 16 residues. CDR3 in DNA: TGTGCCAGCAGCCCCACTCCGACTAGCGGGAGTTACGAGCAGTACTTC. This codes for CASSPTPTSGSYEQYF.

The chain links TRBV4-1 to TRBJ2-7; TRBD2 matches at 9 bases. J was trimmed by 0 bases and V by 1 base; bases with no gene match: 4. Germline values: CDR1 MGHRA, CDR2 YSYEKL. The CDR3 spans 16 residues. The CDR3 spells CASSQGLAGSSYEQYF. DNA for the CDR3: TGCGCCAGCAGCCAAGGGCTAGCGGGGAGCTCCTACGAGCAGTACTTC.